This TCR beta chain appears in the sequencing data of a study of beta chain features in type 1 diabetes. Every isolated RNA sample was fully reverse transcribed, so sequencing captured expressed TCRB transcripts. The repertoire was sequenced with immunoSEQ multiplex PCR; TCRdb's copy has only in-frame clones and lacks some. The sample records fewer than 900,000 clones, 17% being singletons. General observations from the study: Shorter TCRB CDR3s, moderately but significantly so, were found in Type 1 diabetes patients in all four CD4+ subsets. Junctions at VDJ sites from type 1 diabetes patients had fewer insertions and more deletions.

Points on this clone: Its antigen is still unknown.

V lost 4 bases, J lost 9 bases, and 1 base stayed unmatched. This CDR3 is built from 11 residues. CDR1 MNHNS and CDR2 SASEGT come from the germline V gene. A CD45RO/CCR7/CD25/CD127/CD95/CD27 panel sorted naive, central memory, regulatory and stem cell-like memory CD4+ cells. Purity of each sorted population was above 98%. This chain uses TRBV6-1 with TRBJ2-5; 8 bases are a match to TRBD2. Specimen: naive CD4+ T cells from blood. This receptor was identified in a young woman in good health. The CDR3 coding sequence is TGTGCCAGCAGTGTGACTAGCGCCCAGTACTTC. It codes for CASSVTSAQYF.